This T cell receptor beta chain was sequenced in a study of identical twins. TCRdb fed the 5' RACE reads into MiXCR, producing one record per CDR3 protein. The sample has hundreds of thousands of distinct CDR3 sequences, 15% to 20% seen once. V was trimmed by 1 base and J by 3 bases, leaving 13 bases between them. The CDR3 covers 14 residues. Germline values: CDR1 DFQATT, CDR2 SNEGSKA (reference sequence). These records were also assigned to another study, of T cells expressing NK-cell markers.

The receptor's source is a woman under 30 in good health. The chain carries TRBV20-1 and TRBJ2-7; D is perhaps TRBD2 (6 bases). The sequenced sample consisted of PBMCs. The CDR3 coding sequence is TGCAGTGCTAGAGGTGCGACTAGATACTACGAGCAGTACTTC. This sequence encodes CSARGATRYYEQYF.